A selection of T cell receptor beta chains follows, all from one sample in a study of shared clonotypes between healthy human individuals. Method: immunoSEQ multiplex PCR; TCRdb's copy keeps in-frame clones and lacks some. Among over a million clones listed, 96% were seen once. The sample was naive CD4+ T cells sorted from blood. The origin of the receptors is a man in his thirties or forties in good health. Both conserved end residues are part of each CDR3. Each record gives: D gene, V gene, CDR3 length, J gene, clone size, CDR3 DNA, CDR3 protein. A D gene is named only where the DNA matches it firmly. For some rows the clone size is stated as once, few or many, or as a class when expanded; others skip it.

d_call: .; v_call: TRBV30; cdr3_length: 12; j_call: TRBJ2-5; clone_size: .; cdr3_nt: TGTGCCTGGAGTCAAAACCAAGAGACCCAGTACTTC; cdr3_aa: CAWSQNQETQYF
d_call: TRBD1; v_call: TRBV5-3; cdr3_length: 17; j_call: TRBJ2-3; clone_size: .; cdr3_nt: TGTGCCAGAAGCTTGGAAGGACAGGGCCCGAGCACAGATACGCAGTATTTT; cdr3_aa: CARSLEGQGPSTDTQYF
d_call: .; v_call: TRBV6-1; cdr3_length: 17; j_call: TRBJ2-1; clone_size: .; cdr3_nt: TGTGCCAGCAGTGTCGGACAGGTCGGAGGGACCTACAATGAGCAGTTCTTC; cdr3_aa: CASSVGQVGGTYNEQFF
d_call: TRBD2; v_call: TRBV11-3; cdr3_length: 16; j_call: TRBJ2-3; clone_size: .; cdr3_nt: TGTGCCAGCAGCTCCTTCCTAGCGGCTAGCACAGATACGCAGTATTTT; cdr3_aa: CASSSFLAASTDTQYF
d_call: TRBD1; v_call: TRBV28; cdr3_length: 14; j_call: TRBJ1-5; clone_size: .; cdr3_nt: TGTGCCAGCTGCCGGGACAGGGACTTGGCGCCCCAGCATTTT; cdr3_aa: CASCRDRDLAPQHF
d_call: .; v_call: TRBV28; cdr3_length: 14; j_call: TRBJ2-7; clone_size: .; cdr3_nt: TGTGCCAGCAGTTCCCCCCACAGTTCCTACGAGCAGTACTTC; cdr3_aa: CASSSPHSSYEQYF
d_call: TRBD1; v_call: TRBV19; cdr3_length: 15; j_call: TRBJ1-1; clone_size: .; cdr3_nt: TGTGCCAGTAGTGGCGGGACAGGGGGCGGCACTGAAGCTTTCTTT; cdr3_aa: CASSGGTGGGTEAFF
d_call: TRBD1; v_call: TRBV5-1; cdr3_length: 15; j_call: TRBJ2-7; clone_size: .; cdr3_nt: TGCGCCAGCAGCTTAGGGACAGCGGATTCCTACGAGCAGTACTTC; cdr3_aa: CASSLGTADSYEQYF
d_call: TRBD2; v_call: TRBV11-2; cdr3_length: 16; j_call: TRBJ2-1; clone_size: .; cdr3_nt: TGTGCCAGCGGCGGACTAGCGGGAGACTCCTACAATGAGCAGTTCTTC; cdr3_aa: CASGGLAGDSYNEQFF
d_call: TRBD2; v_call: TRBV9; cdr3_length: 15; j_call: TRBJ2-1; clone_size: .; cdr3_nt: TGTGCCAGCAGCGTGGGAGCGGGAGCCTACAATGAGCAGTTCTTC; cdr3_aa: CASSVGAGAYNEQFF
d_call: TRBD1; v_call: TRBV7-9; cdr3_length: 14; j_call: TRBJ1-2; clone_size: .; cdr3_nt: TGTGCCAGCAGCCAACAGGGGATCAGCTATGGCTACACCTTC; cdr3_aa: CASSQQGISYGYTF
d_call: .; v_call: TRBV5-1; cdr3_length: 14; j_call: TRBJ2-2; clone_size: .; cdr3_nt: TGCGCCAGCAGCACAAGAGGTAGTTCCGGGGAGCTGTTTTTT; cdr3_aa: CASSTRGSSGELFF
d_call: .; v_call: TRBV6-1; cdr3_length: 13; j_call: TRBJ1-4; clone_size: .; cdr3_nt: TGTGCCAGCAGTGAAGTAAGGAATGAAAAACTGTTTTTT; cdr3_aa: CASSEVRNEKLFF
d_call: .; v_call: TRBV28; cdr3_length: 14; j_call: TRBJ1-4; clone_size: .; cdr3_nt: TGTGCCAGCAGTGTCGGCGCAACTAATGAAAAACTGTTTTTT; cdr3_aa: CASSVGATNEKLFF
d_call: .; v_call: TRBV28; cdr3_length: 14; j_call: TRBJ1-3; clone_size: .; cdr3_nt: TGTGCCAGCAGCGGGCCCTCTCGCGGAAACACCATATATTTT; cdr3_aa: CASSGPSRGNTIYF
d_call: TRBD2; v_call: TRBV10-3; cdr3_length: 16; j_call: TRBJ2-1; clone_size: .; cdr3_nt: TGTGCCATCAGCCTTCCCGGGACTAGCGGGGCGCATGAGCAGTTCTTC; cdr3_aa: CAISLPGTSGAHEQFF
d_call: TRBD1; v_call: TRBV27; cdr3_length: 14; j_call: TRBJ2-1; clone_size: .; cdr3_nt: TGTGCCAGCAGTTCCTTACCGGGACAGGGGGCCCGGTTCTTC; cdr3_aa: CASSSLPGQGARFF
d_call: .; v_call: TRBV2; cdr3_length: 13; j_call: TRBJ2-1; clone_size: once; cdr3_nt: TGTGCCAGCAGTGAAGCTGGACAGACCGAGCAGTTCTTC; cdr3_aa: CASSEAGQTEQFF
d_call: .; v_call: TRBV25-1; cdr3_length: 14; j_call: TRBJ2-7; clone_size: .; cdr3_nt: TGTGCCAGCAGTGAGCCGGGGGCGGCCTACGAGCAGTACTTC; cdr3_aa: CASSEPGAAYEQYF
d_call: .; v_call: TRBV5-4; cdr3_length: 17; j_call: TRBJ2-3; clone_size: .; cdr3_nt: TGTGCCAGCAGCTCCACTCGCTGGGGCGCTCGCACAGATACGCAGTATTTT; cdr3_aa: CASSSTRWGARTDTQYF
d_call: .; v_call: TRBV7-2; cdr3_length: 15; j_call: TRBJ2-7; clone_size: .; cdr3_nt: TGTGCCAGCAGCTTCCCGGGACCGCGGGTATACGAGCAGTACTTC; cdr3_aa: CASSFPGPRVYEQYF
d_call: .; v_call: TRBV7-2; cdr3_length: 13; j_call: TRBJ2-7; clone_size: .; cdr3_nt: TGTGCCAGCAGCTCCCCTGAATTCTACGAGCAGTACTTC; cdr3_aa: CASSSPEFYEQYF
d_call: .; v_call: TRBV5-1; cdr3_length: 15; j_call: TRBJ2-2; clone_size: .; cdr3_nt: TGCGCCAGCAGCCGGGACGCCTCGGGCACCGGGGAGCTGTTTTTT; cdr3_aa: CASSRDASGTGELFF
d_call: .; v_call: TRBV14; cdr3_length: 15; j_call: TRBJ2-5; clone_size: once; cdr3_nt: TGTGCCAGCAGCCCCCAACCCGGGCTCTCTACGACCCAGTACTTC; cdr3_aa: CASSPQPGLSTTQYF
d_call: .; v_call: TRBV5-6; cdr3_length: 15; j_call: TRBJ2-1; clone_size: .; cdr3_nt: TGTGCCAGCAGCTTCGGGGCCAGCTCCTACAATGAGCAGTTCTTC; cdr3_aa: CASSFGASSYNEQFF
d_call: .; v_call: TRBV28; cdr3_length: 15; j_call: TRBJ2-5; clone_size: .; cdr3_nt: TGTGCCAGCAGTTTACTCGGGCGGGGTTCGCAAACCCAGTACTTC; cdr3_aa: CASSLLGRGSQTQYF
d_call: .; v_call: TRBV14; cdr3_length: 15; j_call: TRBJ1-1; clone_size: .; cdr3_nt: TGTGCCAGCAGCCAAGATATCTTGGATAACACTGAAGCTTTCTTT; cdr3_aa: CASSQDILDNTEAFF
d_call: TRBD1; v_call: TRBV18; cdr3_length: 13; j_call: TRBJ1-1; clone_size: .; cdr3_nt: TGTGCCAGCTCATCAGGGGGGGACGGTGAAGCTTTCTTT; cdr3_aa: CASSSGGDGEAFF
d_call: TRBD1; v_call: TRBV27; cdr3_length: 13; j_call: TRBJ2-4; clone_size: .; cdr3_nt: TGTGCCAGCAGTGGACAGGGAGTAAACATTCAGTACTTC; cdr3_aa: CASSGQGVNIQYF
d_call: TRBD2; v_call: TRBV7-2; cdr3_length: 14; j_call: TRBJ2-1; clone_size: .; cdr3_nt: TGTGCCAGCAGCCACACGGCGGGAGAGCAGGAGCAGTTCTTC; cdr3_aa: CASSHTAGEQEQFF
d_call: TRBD1; v_call: TRBV5-1; cdr3_length: 15; j_call: TRBJ2-3; clone_size: .; cdr3_nt: TGCGCCAGCAGCTTGGGGACAGGTGTTAGGGATACGCAGTATTTT; cdr3_aa: CASSLGTGVRDTQYF
d_call: .; v_call: TRBV7-9; cdr3_length: 13; j_call: TRBJ2-4; clone_size: .; cdr3_nt: TGTGCCAGCAGCTTAAGCGCCAAAAACATTCAGTACTTC; cdr3_aa: CASSLSAKNIQYF
d_call: TRBD1; v_call: TRBV28; cdr3_length: 15; j_call: TRBJ1-5; clone_size: .; cdr3_nt: TGTGCCAGCAGTTTAAACACAGGGGGCTTTCAGCCCCAGCATTTT; cdr3_aa: CASSLNTGGFQPQHF
d_call: TRBD2; v_call: TRBV18; cdr3_length: 22; j_call: TRBJ2-4; clone_size: .; cdr3_nt: TGTGCCAGCTCACCACCAATTATAGGACTAGCGGGGCAGTGGTCTTTCAAAAACATTCAGTACTTC; cdr3_aa: CASSPPIIGLAGQWSFKNIQYF
d_call: TRBD1; v_call: TRBV7-9; cdr3_length: 14; j_call: TRBJ2-7; clone_size: .; cdr3_nt: TGTGCCAGCAGCTTTAGACAGGGGATCAACGAGCAGTACTTC; cdr3_aa: CASSFRQGINEQYF
d_call: TRBD2; v_call: TRBV28; cdr3_length: 11; j_call: TRBJ2-7; clone_size: .; cdr3_nt: TGTGCCAGCGGCGGGAGCTACGAGCAGTACTTC; cdr3_aa: CASGGSYEQYF
d_call: .; v_call: TRBV7-2; cdr3_length: 14; j_call: TRBJ1-1; clone_size: .; cdr3_nt: TGTGCCAGCAGCTTAGGGCAAGGGGACACTGAAGCTTTCTTT; cdr3_aa: CASSLGQGDTEAFF
d_call: TRBD1; v_call: TRBV5-1; cdr3_length: 18; j_call: TRBJ1-2; clone_size: once; cdr3_nt: TGCGCCAGCAGCTTGGCGAACCTCCCGGGGACAGCCTTCTATGGCTACACCTTC; cdr3_aa: CASSLANLPGTAFYGYTF
d_call: TRBD1; v_call: TRBV30; cdr3_length: 17; j_call: TRBJ2-3; clone_size: .; cdr3_nt: TGTGCCTGGAGTGTAGGAACGGGACAGGGGAGCACAGATACGCAGTATTTT; cdr3_aa: CAWSVGTGQGSTDTQYF
d_call: TRBD1; v_call: TRBV6-5; cdr3_length: 15; j_call: TRBJ2-5; clone_size: .; cdr3_nt: TGTGCCAGCAGTTACCGGACAGGGCTACAAGAGACCCAGTACTTC; cdr3_aa: CASSYRTGLQETQYF
d_call: .; v_call: TRBV9; cdr3_length: 14; j_call: TRBJ2-7; clone_size: .; cdr3_nt: TGTGCCAGCAGCGCGACCGGGACATCCTACGAGCAGTACTTC; cdr3_aa: CASSATGTSYEQYF
d_call: .; v_call: TRBV9; cdr3_length: 15; j_call: TRBJ2-1; clone_size: .; cdr3_nt: TGTGCCAGCAGCGCACGACATAGCGTGTTCCATGAGCAGTTCTTC; cdr3_aa: CASSARHSVFHEQFF
d_call: TRBD2; v_call: TRBV5-4; cdr3_length: 18; j_call: TRBJ2-5; clone_size: .; cdr3_nt: TGTGCCAGCAGCTTGGCCATGAGCGGGAAGTTTAACCAAGAGACCCAGTACTTC; cdr3_aa: CASSLAMSGKFNQETQYF
d_call: .; v_call: TRBV2; cdr3_length: 15; j_call: TRBJ2-1; clone_size: .; cdr3_nt: TGTGCCAGCAGTGAATCAGGGACACTGTACAATGAGCAGTTCTTC; cdr3_aa: CASSESGTLYNEQFF
d_call: .; v_call: TRBV7-9; cdr3_length: 15; j_call: TRBJ1-1; clone_size: .; cdr3_nt: TGTGCCAGCAGCCCATCCGGGCGGGAGAACACTGAAGCTTTCTTT; cdr3_aa: CASSPSGRENTEAFF
d_call: TRBD2; v_call: TRBV5-1; cdr3_length: 19; j_call: TRBJ2-3; clone_size: .; cdr3_nt: TGCGCCAGCAGCCGCTCTGCGCTGGCGGGAGGCGGGGGCACAGATACGCAGTATTTT; cdr3_aa: CASSRSALAGGGGTDTQYF
d_call: .; v_call: TRBV9; cdr3_length: 13; j_call: TRBJ2-1; clone_size: .; cdr3_nt: TGTGCCAGCAGCGTCGGCAGGGACAATGAGCAGTTCTTC; cdr3_aa: CASSVGRDNEQFF
d_call: TRBD2; v_call: TRBV2; cdr3_length: 16; j_call: TRBJ2-7; clone_size: .; cdr3_nt: TGTGCCAGCACCCTGGAGGGACTAGCGATTGCCTACGAGCAGTACTTC; cdr3_aa: CASTLEGLAIAYEQYF
d_call: TRBD1; v_call: TRBV18; cdr3_length: 15; j_call: TRBJ2-7; clone_size: .; cdr3_nt: TGTGCCAGCTCACCATTATCCGGGACAGGGGACGAGCAGTACTTC; cdr3_aa: CASSPLSGTGDEQYF
d_call: .; v_call: TRBV9; cdr3_length: 14; j_call: TRBJ2-7; clone_size: .; cdr3_nt: TGTGCCAGCAGCCCCTCTCTAAACTCCTACGAGCAGTACTTC; cdr3_aa: CASSPSLNSYEQYF
d_call: .; v_call: TRBV10-3; cdr3_length: 14; j_call: TRBJ2-5; clone_size: once; cdr3_nt: TGTGCCACCTTGAATGACGTAGGGTCAGAGACCCAGTACTTC; cdr3_aa: CATLNDVGSETQYF
d_call: TRBD1; v_call: TRBV7-9; cdr3_length: 14; j_call: TRBJ2-7; clone_size: .; cdr3_nt: TGTGCCAGCAGCTTAGCCAGGGGGTACTACGAGCAGTACTTC; cdr3_aa: CASSLARGYYEQYF
d_call: TRBD1; v_call: TRBV7-9; cdr3_length: 16; j_call: TRBJ1-2; clone_size: .; cdr3_nt: TGTGCCAGCAGCTTAGAGGAGTGGTACAGGGGTTATGGCTACACCTTC; cdr3_aa: CASSLEEWYRGYGYTF
d_call: TRBD1; v_call: TRBV6-1; cdr3_length: 20; j_call: TRBJ1-5; clone_size: .; cdr3_nt: TGTGCCAGCAGTGAACGACCGTCGTCTCCGACAGGGGGTTCTTTTCAGCCCCAGCATTTT; cdr3_aa: CASSERPSSPTGGSFQPQHF
d_call: .; v_call: TRBV28; cdr3_length: 13; j_call: TRBJ1-5; clone_size: .; cdr3_nt: TGTGCCAGCAGCCCCGTGAGCAATCAGCCCCAGCATTTT; cdr3_aa: CASSPVSNQPQHF
d_call: TRBD2; v_call: TRBV5-5; cdr3_length: 16; j_call: TRBJ2-3; clone_size: .; cdr3_nt: TGTGCCAGCAGCCTGGGACTAGCTCTACACGCAGATACGCAGTATTTT; cdr3_aa: CASSLGLALHADTQYF
d_call: .; v_call: TRBV6-5; cdr3_length: 12; j_call: TRBJ2-3; clone_size: .; cdr3_nt: TGTGCCAGCAGTTATAAAGGAGATACGCAGTATTTT; cdr3_aa: CASSYKGDTQYF
d_call: .; v_call: TRBV5-4; cdr3_length: 13; j_call: TRBJ2-3; clone_size: once; cdr3_nt: TGTGCCAGCAGCTTGCCGACGGGAGATACGCAGTATTTT; cdr3_aa: CASSLPTGDTQYF
d_call: .; v_call: TRBV30; cdr3_length: 16; j_call: TRBJ2-3; clone_size: .; cdr3_nt: TGTGCCTGGAGTGTAGGGGCAACCGCCACCACAGATACGCAGTATTTT; cdr3_aa: CAWSVGATATTDTQYF
d_call: TRBD2; v_call: TRBV10-3; cdr3_length: 16; j_call: TRBJ2-1; clone_size: .; cdr3_nt: TGTGCCATCAGTGAGGGACTAGCGGCCTCCTACAATGAGCAGTTCTTC; cdr3_aa: CAISEGLAASYNEQFF